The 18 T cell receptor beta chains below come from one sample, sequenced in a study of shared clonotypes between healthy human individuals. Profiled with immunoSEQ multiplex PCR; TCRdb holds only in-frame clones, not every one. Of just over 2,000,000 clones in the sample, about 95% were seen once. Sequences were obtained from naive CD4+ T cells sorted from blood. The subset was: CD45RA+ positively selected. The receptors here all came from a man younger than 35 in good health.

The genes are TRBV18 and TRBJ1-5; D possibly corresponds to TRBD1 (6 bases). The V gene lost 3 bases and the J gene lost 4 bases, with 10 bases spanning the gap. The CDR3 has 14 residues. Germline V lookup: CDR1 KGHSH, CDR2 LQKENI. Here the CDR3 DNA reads TGTGCCAGCTCACCTGGACAGCGAAATCAGCCCCAGCATTTT. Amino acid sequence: CASSPGQRNQPQHF.

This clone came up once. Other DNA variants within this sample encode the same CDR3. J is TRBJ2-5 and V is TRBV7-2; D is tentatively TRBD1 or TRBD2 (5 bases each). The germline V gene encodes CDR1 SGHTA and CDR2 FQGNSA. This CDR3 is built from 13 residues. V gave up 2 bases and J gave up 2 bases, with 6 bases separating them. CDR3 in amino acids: CASSLWGQETQYF. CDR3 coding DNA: TGTGCCAGCAGCTTATGGGGGCAAGAGACCCAGTACTTC.

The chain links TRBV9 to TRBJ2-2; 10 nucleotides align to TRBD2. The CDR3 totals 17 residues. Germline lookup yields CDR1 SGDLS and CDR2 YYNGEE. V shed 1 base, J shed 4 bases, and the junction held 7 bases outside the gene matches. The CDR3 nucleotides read TGTGCCAGCAGCGTAACTAGCGGGACCCCGATCACCGGGGAGCTGTTTTTT. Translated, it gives CASSVTSGTPITGELFF.

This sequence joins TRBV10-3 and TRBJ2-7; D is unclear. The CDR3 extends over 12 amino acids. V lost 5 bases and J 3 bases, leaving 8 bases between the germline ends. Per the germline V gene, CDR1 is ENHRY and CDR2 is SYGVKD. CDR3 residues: CAISSDGYEQYF. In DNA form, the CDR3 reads TGTGCCATCAGTTCCGACGGCTACGAGCAGTACTTC.

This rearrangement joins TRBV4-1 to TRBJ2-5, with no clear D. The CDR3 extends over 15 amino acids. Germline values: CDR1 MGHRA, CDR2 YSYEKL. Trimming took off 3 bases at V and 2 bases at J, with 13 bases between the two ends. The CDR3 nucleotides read TGCGCCAGCAGCCAGATCCTCGGACGACAAGAGACCCAGTACTTC. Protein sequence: CASSQILGRQETQYF.

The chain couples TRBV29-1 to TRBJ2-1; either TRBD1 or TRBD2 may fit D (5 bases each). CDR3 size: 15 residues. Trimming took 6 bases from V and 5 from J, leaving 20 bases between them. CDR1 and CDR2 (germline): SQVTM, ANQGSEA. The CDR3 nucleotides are TGCAGCGTCCCAATTGGCCTGAAGGGACACAATGAGCAGTTCTTC. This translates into CSVPIGLKGHNEQFF.

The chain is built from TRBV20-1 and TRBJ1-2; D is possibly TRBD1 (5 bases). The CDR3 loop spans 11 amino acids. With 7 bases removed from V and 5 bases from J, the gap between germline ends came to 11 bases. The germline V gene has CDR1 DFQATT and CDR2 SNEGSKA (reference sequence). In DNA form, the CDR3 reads TGCAGTGGCGCAGGGCCATATGGCTACACCTTC. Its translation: CSGAGPYGYTF.

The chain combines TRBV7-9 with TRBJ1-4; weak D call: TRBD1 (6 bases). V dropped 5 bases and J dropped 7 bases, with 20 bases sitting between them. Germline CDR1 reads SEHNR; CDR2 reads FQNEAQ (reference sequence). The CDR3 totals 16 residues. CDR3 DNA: TGTGCCAGCAGCCATCCCCGGGGGGCGAAGAGTGAAAAACTGTTTTTT. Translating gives CASSHPRGAKSEKLFF.

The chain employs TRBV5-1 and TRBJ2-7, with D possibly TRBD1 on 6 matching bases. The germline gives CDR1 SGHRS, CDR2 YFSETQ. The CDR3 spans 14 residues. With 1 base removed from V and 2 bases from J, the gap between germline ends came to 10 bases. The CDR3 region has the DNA TGCGCCAGCAGCTTGATGCAGGGGACCTACGAGCAGTACTTC. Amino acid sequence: CASSLMQGTYEQYF.

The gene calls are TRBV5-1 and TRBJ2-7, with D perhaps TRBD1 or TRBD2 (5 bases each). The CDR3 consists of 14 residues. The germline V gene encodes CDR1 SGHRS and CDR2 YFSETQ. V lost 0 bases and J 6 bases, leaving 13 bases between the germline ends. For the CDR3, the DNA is TGCGCCAGCAGCTTGGCCGTAGGGACGGTCGAGCAGTACTTC. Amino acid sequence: CASSLAVGTVEQYF.

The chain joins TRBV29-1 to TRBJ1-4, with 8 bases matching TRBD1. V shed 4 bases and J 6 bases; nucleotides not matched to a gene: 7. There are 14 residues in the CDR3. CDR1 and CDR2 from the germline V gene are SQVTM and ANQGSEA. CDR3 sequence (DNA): TGCAGCGTTGGAGACAGGGGTCATTATGAAAAACTGTTTTTT. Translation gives CSVGDRGHYEKLFF.

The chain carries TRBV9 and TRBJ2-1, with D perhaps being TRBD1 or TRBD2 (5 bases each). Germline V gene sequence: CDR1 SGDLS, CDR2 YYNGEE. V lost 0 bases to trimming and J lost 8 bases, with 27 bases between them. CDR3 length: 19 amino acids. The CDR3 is CASSVATIDRGRTEDEQFF. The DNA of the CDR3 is TGTGCCAGCAGCGTAGCTACGATTGACCGGGGCCGGACCGAAGATGAGCAGTTCTTC.

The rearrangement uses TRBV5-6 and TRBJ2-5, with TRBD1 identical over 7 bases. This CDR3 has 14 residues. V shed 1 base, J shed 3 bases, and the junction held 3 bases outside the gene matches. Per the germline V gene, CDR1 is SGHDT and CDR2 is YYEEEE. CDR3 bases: TGTGCCAGCAGCTTGAGCGACAGGGAAGAGACCCAGTACTTC. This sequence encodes CASSLSDREETQYF.

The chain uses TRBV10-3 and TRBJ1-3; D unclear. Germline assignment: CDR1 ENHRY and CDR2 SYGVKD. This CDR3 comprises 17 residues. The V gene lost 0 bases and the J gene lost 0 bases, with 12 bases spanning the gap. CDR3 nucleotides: TGTGCCATCAGTGAGTCGGGAAGCAGTTACTCTGGAAACACCATATATTTT. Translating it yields CAISESGSSYSGNTIYF.

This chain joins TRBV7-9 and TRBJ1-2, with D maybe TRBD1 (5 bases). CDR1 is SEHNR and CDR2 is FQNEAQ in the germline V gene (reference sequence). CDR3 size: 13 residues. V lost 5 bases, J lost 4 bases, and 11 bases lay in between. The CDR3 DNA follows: TGTGCCAGCAGCCGGAGCGGGACCTATGGCTACACCTTC. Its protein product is CASSRSGTYGYTF.

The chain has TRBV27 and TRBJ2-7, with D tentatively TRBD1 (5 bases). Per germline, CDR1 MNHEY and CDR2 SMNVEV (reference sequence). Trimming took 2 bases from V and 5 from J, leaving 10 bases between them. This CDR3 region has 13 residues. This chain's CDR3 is CASSLGQDHEQYF. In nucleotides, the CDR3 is TGTGCCAGCAGTTTAGGACAAGACCACGAGCAGTACTTC.

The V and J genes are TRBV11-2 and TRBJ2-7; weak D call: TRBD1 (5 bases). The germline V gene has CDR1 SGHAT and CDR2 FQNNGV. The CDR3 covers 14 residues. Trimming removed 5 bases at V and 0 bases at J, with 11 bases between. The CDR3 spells CASSKQVSSYEQYF. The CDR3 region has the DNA TGTGCCAGCAGCAAACAGGTTAGCTCCTACGAGCAGTACTTC.

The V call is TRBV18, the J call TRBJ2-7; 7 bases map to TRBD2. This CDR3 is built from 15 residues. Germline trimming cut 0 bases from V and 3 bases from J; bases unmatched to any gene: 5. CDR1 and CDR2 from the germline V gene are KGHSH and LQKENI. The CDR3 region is CASSPPSGMGYEQYF. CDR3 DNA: TGTGCCAGCTCACCACCCAGCGGGATGGGCTACGAGCAGTACTTC.